This is a list of T cell receptor beta chains from one sample in a study of Graves' ophthalmopathy and Graves' hyperthyroidism. MiXCR, applied by TCRdb to the multiplex PCR reads, yields one record per CDR3 protein. The sample holds about 380,000 distinct CDR3 sequences; approximately 15% are singletons and the top ten take roughly 7%. Sequenced material: peripheral blood. The receptors derive from a woman aged 18-29 years with stable Graves' hyperthyroidism. Each CDR3 is given with its conserved first and last residue. A D gene is named only where the DNA matches it firmly. The size of a clone is reported for some rows only, either as once, few or many, or as a class for expanded clones.

size	D	V	J	DNA	CDR3
many	NA	TRBV12-3/TRBV12-4	TRBJ1-5	TGTGCCAGCAGGGAACAGTTTAATCAGCCCCAGCATTTT	CASREQFNQPQHF
many	TRBD1	TRBV10-2	TRBJ1-2	TGCGCCAGCAGACCGGGACAGGCCTATGGCTACACCTTC	CASRPGQAYGYTF
few	TRBD2	TRBV11-1	TRBJ2-2	TGTGCCAGCAGCTTGCCGACTAGCGGGGGGCGAGGGGAGCTGTTTTTT	CASSLPTSGGRGELFF
many	NA	TRBV19	TRBJ1-2	TGTGCCAGTAGACCCTATGACAGCCCCTATGGCTACACCTTC	CASRPYDSPYGYTF
many	NA	TRBV6-2/TRBV6-3	TRBJ1-1	TGTGCCAGCAGGGGACACTTGAACACTGAAGCTTTCTTT	CASRGHLNTEAFF
few	NA	TRBV4-1	TRBJ1-1	TGCGCCAGCAGCCAAGATCGGGGGATAGTCTTGGGCACTGAAGCTTTCTTT	CASSQDRGIVLGTEAFF
many	TRBD1	TRBV12-5	TRBJ1-1	TGTGCTAGTGCCCTAGGGACAGGGAATACTGAAGCTTTCTTT	CASALGTGNTEAFF
many	TRBD1	TRBV11-1	TRBJ2-2	TGTGCCAGCAGCCCTCCGACAGGGGCGGGCACCGGGGAGCTGTTTTTT	CASSPPTGAGTGELFF
many	NA	TRBV29-1	TRBJ2-5	TGCAGCGTCGGACATTTCGAAGAGACCCAGTACTTC	CSVGHFEETQYF
NA	TRBD1	TRBV3-1	TRBJ2-7	TGTGCCAGCAGCCAAAGGGACAGGGGTCCCTCCGAGCAGTACTTC	CASSQRDRGPSEQYF
NA	NA	TRBV11-3	TRBJ2-5	TGTGCCAGCAGCAGCACAGGGTGGCAAGAGACCCAGTACTTC	CASSSTGWQETQYF
many	NA	TRBV6-1	TRBJ1-5	TGTGCCAGCAGCGCAGGACAGCGGGTCAAGCCCCAGCATTTT	CASSAGQRVKPQHF
many	NA	TRBV10-3	TRBJ1-1	TGTGCCATCAGTGAGTCGGGGGGGCTTGACACTGAAGCTTTCTTT	CAISESGGLDTEAFF
many	TRBD2	TRBV11-2	TRBJ2-5	TGTGCCAGCAGCTACTCCGGGACTAACTGGGGGGAGACCCAGTACTTC	CASSYSGTNWGETQYF
many	TRBD1	TRBV20-1	TRBJ2-5	TGCAGTGCTAGTCCGGTCGGGACAGGGGGCAGGGAGACCCAGTACTTC	CSASPVGTGGRETQYF
many	TRBD1	TRBV29-1	TRBJ2-5	TGCAGCGTTCGTGGACAGGTACTCAAAGAGACCCAGTACTTC	CSVRGQVLKETQYF
NA	NA	TRBV12-3/TRBV12-4	TRBJ1-2	TGTGCCAGCAGCAGCCGAGGGCTTGTTTACGGCTACACCTTC	CASSSRGLVYGYTF
many	NA	TRBV6-4	TRBJ2-2	TGTGCCAGCGCAGAAGGGGGAGGCGGGCCGAACACCGGGGAGCTGTTTTTT	CASAEGGGGPNTGELFF
few	NA	TRBV28	TRBJ2-3	TGTGCCAGCAGCCTAGGACAGAACACAGATACGCAGTATTTT	CASSLGQNTDTQYF
NA	TRBD1	TRBV5-1	TRBJ1-1	TGCGCCAGCAGCCTGATATCGGGACAGGGGAACACTGAAGCTTTCTTT	CASSLISGQGNTEAFF
NA	NA	TRBV4-1	TRBJ1-1	TGCGCCAGCAGCGAAGACACAGGGTGGATCGCTGAAGCTTTCTTT	CASSEDTGWIAEAFF
medium-sized	NA	TRBV5-1	TRBJ1-1	TGCGCCAGCAGCTTGGACTTTTCCCGGAACACTGAAGCTTTCTTT	CASSLDFSRNTEAFF
NA	TRBD1	TRBV4-2	TRBJ1-1	TGTGCCAGCAGCCGCAAACTACCCGGGACAGGGGGGCTGGTTACGGACACTGAAGCTTTCTTT	CASSRKLPGTGGLVTDTEAFF
many	NA	TRBV6-6	TRBJ1-6	TGTGCCAGCAGTTACGAACGGGTCTCACCCCTCCACTTT	CASSYERVSPLHF
many	NA	TRBV5-1	TRBJ1-2	TGCGCCAGCAGCTTGGGCGACAGGAATGGCTACACCTTC	CASSLGDRNGYTF
once	NA	TRBV2	TRBJ2-7	TGTGCCAGCAGTGATGACCTCGCCTCCGCCTACGAGCAGTACTTC	CASSDDLASAYEQYF
many	NA	TRBV6-1	TRBJ1-2	TGTGCCAGCAGTGAAACCACGGACAGCCTCTATGGCTACACCTTC	CASSETTDSLYGYTF
many	TRBD1	TRBV12-3/TRBV12-4	TRBJ1-1	TGTGCCAGCAGGGTGGGGACAGGGATTACTGAAGCTTTCTTT	CASRVGTGITEAFF
many	TRBD1	TRBV6-1	TRBJ1-1	TGTGCCAGCACACCGGACAGGGAAGCTTTCTTT	CASTPDREAFF
many	NA	TRBV6-2/TRBV6-3	TRBJ2-7	TGTGCCAGCAGTTACTCGATGGTGGGGGCGCTTCTCGAGCAGTACTTC	CASSYSMVGALLEQYF
many	TRBD2	TRBV6-1	TRBJ2-5	TGTGCCAGCAGTGTTTCTAGCGGGGGGCAAGAGACCCAGTACTTC	CASSVSSGGQETQYF
NA	NA	TRBV7-2	TRBJ1-1	TGTGCCAGCAGCATTGTGACGGCGAACACTGAAGCTTTCTTT	CASSIVTANTEAFF